This is a list of T cell receptor beta chains from one sample in a study of control samples from healthy donors and cancer patients. Sequencing was performed with immunoSEQ multiplex PCR; in TCRdb, only in-frame clones are kept and a portion is missing. Of roughly 170,000 clones detected, about 90% appear once; the ten largest clones hold around 2%. Sequencing input: blood. The receptors shown here come from a woman in her thirties or forties in good health. Each CDR3 is given with its conserved first and last residue. The D gene is left open where the match is weak. Only part of the rows carry a size: once, few, many, or a class if the clone is expanded.

.	15	.	TRBV5-1	TRBJ2-7	CASSTGRSSSYEQYF	TGCGCCAGCAGCACCGGCCGCAGTAGCTCCTACGAGCAGTACTTC
TRBD1	16	.	TRBV7-8	TRBJ2-5	CASSLRGDRGLETQYF	TGTGCCAGCAGCTTAAGGGGGGACAGGGGTTTAGAGACCCAGTACTTC
.	14	.	TRBV27	TRBJ1-2	CASSAGSAFYGYTF	TGTGCCAGCAGCGCCGGTTCCGCTTTCTATGGCTACACCTTC
.	15	.	TRBV5-1	TRBJ2-3	CASSPGGGGTDTQYF	TGCGCCAGCAGCCCCGGAGGGGGCGGCACAGATACGCAGTATTTT
.	13	.	TRBV6-5	TRBJ2-1	CASRTELYNEQFF	TGTGCCAGTCGGACAGAACTTTACAATGAGCAGTTCTTC
.	14	.	TRBV18	TRBJ1-5	CASSPERGDQPQHF	TGTGCCAGCTCACCAGAGAGGGGGGATCAGCCCCAGCATTTT
.	15	once	TRBV7-2	TRBJ2-5	CASSLSGPAGETQYF	TGTGCCAGCAGCTTATCCGGCCCGGCAGGAGAGACCCAGTACTTC
TRBD2	14	.	TRBV5-1	TRBJ2-7	CASRDTSGAYEQYF	TGCGCCAGCAGGGACACTAGCGGGGCCTACGAGCAGTACTTC
.	12	.	TRBV29-1	TRBJ1-4	CSGYKGDEKLFF	TGCAGCGGTTACAAGGGTGATGAAAAACTGTTTTTT
.	16	once	TRBV15	TRBJ1-3	CATSKARQGLGNTIYF	TGTGCCACCAGCAAGGCCCGGCAGGGCCTTGGAAACACCATATATTTT
.	13	.	TRBV19	TRBJ2-3	CASRQSGTDTQYF	TGTGCCAGTAGACAATCCGGTACAGATACGCAGTATTTT
.	16	.	TRBV5-1	TRBJ2-5	CASSLGRYGSQETQYF	TGCGCCAGCAGCTTGGGGAGGTATGGGTCCCAAGAGACCCAGTACTTC
.	12	.	TRBV29-1	TRBJ2-3	CSVDGFTDTQYF	TGCAGCGTTGACGGCTTCACAGATACGCAGTATTTT
.	12	.	TRBV2	TRBJ2-5	CASGGVQETQYF	TGTGCCAGCGGGGGAGTCCAAGAGACCCAGTACTTC
TRBD1	15	.	TRBV11-2	TRBJ1-6	CASSLRQGLNSPLHF	TGTGCCAGCAGCTTGCGACAGGGACTTAATTCACCCCTCCACTTT
.	14	.	TRBV11-2	TRBJ2-7	CASSFWRQADEQYF	TGTGCCAGCAGCTTTTGGCGCCAGGCAGACGAGCAGTACTTC
.	12	.	TRBV5-4	TRBJ2-7	CASSLAAGEQYF	TGTGCCAGCAGCTTGGCTGCTGGCGAGCAGTACTTC
.	14	.	TRBV24-1	TRBJ2-1	CATSDYPAGNEQFF	TGTGCCACCAGTGATTACCCCGCTGGCAATGAGCAGTTCTTC
TRBD1	14	.	TRBV2	TRBJ1-1	CASRTGDENTEAFF	TGTGCCAGCAGGACAGGGGATGAGAACACTGAAGCTTTCTTT
TRBD1	16	.	TRBV5-6	TRBJ1-5	CASSNRGQGENQPQHF	TGTGCCAGCAGCAACCGAGGACAGGGGGAGAATCAGCCCCAGCATTTT
.	12	.	TRBV19	TRBJ1-1	CASSIGNTEAFF	TGTGCCAGTAGTATAGGGAACACTGAAGCTTTCTTT
TRBD2	12	.	TRBV7-2	TRBJ2-5	CASSLGSGTSDF	TGTGCCAGCAGCTTAGGTTCGGGGACTAGCGACTTC
.	15	.	TRBV5-1	TRBJ1-2	CASRESRGGNYGYTF	TGCGCCAGCAGAGAGAGCAGGGGCGGGAACTATGGCTACACCTTC
.	16	.	TRBV7-6	TRBJ1-1	CASSLEGPGAGGEAFF	TGTGCCAGCAGCTTAGAAGGGCCAGGGGCCGGTGGTGAAGCTTTCTTT
.	13	.	TRBV7-6	TRBJ1-1	CASSLDTNTEAFF	TGTGCCAGCAGCTTGGACACGAACACTGAAGCTTTCTTT
.	16	.	TRBV5-1	TRBJ1-2	CASRFTGGAGVYGYTF	TGCGCCAGCAGGTTTACAGGCGGTGCAGGGGTCTATGGCTACACCTTC
.	15	.	TRBV27	TRBJ2-7	CASSPSGGQSYEQYF	TGTGCCAGCAGTCCCTCCGGCGGACAGTCCTACGAGCAGTACTTC
TRBD1	15	.	TRBV15	TRBJ1-5	CATSSGTGTHQPQHF	TGTGCCACCAGCAGTGGGACAGGGACTCATCAGCCCCAGCATTTT
.	16	.	TRBV18	TRBJ1-2	CASSPTTRDRHYGYTF	TGTGCCAGCTCACCTACCACCAGAGACAGACATTATGGCTACACCTTC
.	18	.	TRBV4-1	TRBJ2-7	CASSQVGGRRASLYEQYF	TGCGCCAGCAGCCAAGTAGGGGGGCGTAGGGCCTCCCTGTACGAGCAGTACTTC
.	12	.	TRBV6-5	TRBJ1-4	CASGRINEKLFF	TGTGCCAGCGGACGGATTAATGAAAAACTGTTTTTT
.	14	.	TRBV29-1	TRBJ2-3	CSGGGRSSTDTQYF	TGCAGCGGGGGTGGCAGGTCTAGCACAGATACGCAGTATTTT
TRBD2	16	.	TRBV27	TRBJ2-1	CATQSARGDSYNEQFF	TGTGCCACCCAATCGGCGCGGGGGGACTCCTACAATGAGCAGTTCTTC
.	16	.	TRBV6-5	TRBJ2-7	CASSYSKGKLVLEQYF	TGTGCCAGCAGTTACTCGAAGGGCAAACTCGTCCTCGAGCAGTACTTC
.	13	.	TRBV6-5	TRBJ2-1	CASSYGGNNEQFF	TGTGCCAGCAGTTATGGGGGTAACAATGAGCAGTTCTTC
TRBD1	14	.	TRBV5-6	TRBJ1-2	CASSLGTGIYGYTF	TGTGCCAGCAGCCTCGGGACAGGGATCTATGGCTACACCTTC
.	13	.	TRBV12-3/TRBV12-4	TRBJ1-5	CASSLGGAQPQHF	TGTGCCAGCAGTTTAGGTGGAGCTCAGCCCCAGCATTTT
.	13	.	TRBV29-1	TRBJ1-1	CSVRFQRDTEAFF	TGCAGCGTTAGGTTCCAAAGGGACACTGAAGCTTTCTTT
.	20	.	TRBV5-1	TRBJ2-2	CASSLDLAALSYANTGELFF	TGCGCCAGCAGCTTGGACCTAGCCGCTCTTTCTTACGCGAACACCGGGGAGCTGTTTTTT
.	15	few	TRBV7-3	TRBJ2-3	CASSSGGAVVDTQYF	TGTGCCAGCAGCTCTGGGGGGGCCGTTGTAGATACGCAGTATTTT
.	15	.	TRBV14	TRBJ1-1	CASSQLVGGRTEAFF	TGTGCCAGCAGCCAACTCGTTGGGGGGAGGACTGAAGCTTTCTTT
.	15	.	TRBV5-4	TRBJ2-3	CASSLIGWGTDTQYF	TGTGCCAGCAGCTTGATCGGGTGGGGAACAGATACGCAGTATTTT
.	16	.	TRBV4-1	TRBJ2-1	CASSQDLSSGANEQFF	TGCGCCAGCAGCCAAGATCTTAGTTCCGGGGCCAATGAGCAGTTCTTC
.	14	.	TRBV5-1	TRBJ1-1	CASTSSTGNTEAFF	TGCGCCAGCACCTCATCGACGGGAAACACCGAAGCTTTCTTT
.	16	once	TRBV5-4	TRBJ2-3	CASSGRFGLGTDTQYF	TGTGCCAGCAGCGGGAGGTTCGGCCTCGGCACAGATACGCAGTATTTT